One and the same sample provided the 32 T cell receptor beta chains below, sequenced in a study of shared clonotypes between healthy human individuals. Clones were read by immunoSEQ multiplex PCR, and TCRdb kept only the in-frame ones, dropping some. The data show over a million clones, about 70% seen once. What was sequenced was memory CD4+ T cells sorted from blood. Subset given: CD45RA-negative fraction. These receptors came from a man younger than 30 in good health.

V gene TRBV5-4 combines with J gene TRBJ2-7; D is possibly TRBD2 (5 bases). CDR1 is SGHNT, CDR2 YYREEE, per germline (reference sequence). The CDR3 is 13 amino acids. Trimming removed 3 bases at V and 7 bases at J, with 14 bases between. For the CDR3, the DNA is TGTGCCAGCAGCTCTGTAGGTCGAGGGGAGCAGTACTTC. Its protein is CASSSVGRGEQYF.

The V gene is TRBV30, the J gene TRBJ2-7; D possibly corresponds to TRBD1 (6 bases). Germline V CDR1 and CDR2: GTSNPN, SVGIG (reference sequence). Trimming shortened V by 2 bases and J by 4 bases, and 9 bases separated the two germline ends. This CDR3 spans 12 amino acids. The CDR3 DNA sequence: TGTGCCTGGAGTACAGGGAGATACGAGCAGTACTTC. Translation gives CAWSTGRYEQYF.

This chain connects TRBV30 to TRBJ1-3, with unresolved D. The ends were cut back, 4 bases at V and 5 bases at J, with 12 bases in the middle. Germline CDR1 GTSNPN, CDR2 SVGIG (reference sequence). The CDR3 loop spans 13 amino acids. In DNA, the CDR3 is TGTGCCTGGACTCCAGGAGGTCGAAACACCATATATTTT. Translating gives CAWTPGGRNTIYF. The full variable domain, completed using reference TRBV30 and TRBJ1-3, is SQTIHQWPATLVQPVGSPLSLECTVEGTSNPNLYWYRQAAGRGLQLLFYSVGIGQISSEVPQNLSASRPQDRQFILSSKKLLLSDSGFYLCAWTPGGRNTIYFGEGSWLTVV.

The table lists this clone with a few counts. The V call is TRBV7-2, the J call TRBJ1-6; TRBD1 aligns across 9 bases. The CDR3 length is 15 residues. Germline lookup yields CDR1 SGHTA and CDR2 FQGNSA. J lost 10 bases, V lost 1 base, and 5 bases had no gene match. The CDR3 loop reads CASSLDRGRLSPLHF. The CDR3 DNA is TGTGCCAGCAGCTTAGACAGGGGGCGCCTCTCACCCCTCCACTTT.

The rearrangement joins TRBV4-1 to TRBJ2-7; TRBD2 might be the D (6 bases). Germline values: CDR1 MGHRA, CDR2 YSYEKL. This CDR3 is built from 15 residues. V lost 4 bases to trimming and J lost 1 base, with 14 bases between them. CDR3 DNA: TGCGCCAGCAGCCGCGGGACTCTTCGATCCTACGAGCAGTACTTC. Its translation is CASSRGTLRSYEQYF.

The chain links TRBV6-6 to TRBJ2-7; perhaps TRBD1 as D (5 bases). The CDR3 is made up of 15 amino acids. With 5 bases removed from V and 5 bases from J, the gap between germline ends came to 19 bases. Germline CDR1 MNHNY, CDR2 SVGAGI (reference sequence). In DNA form, the CDR3 reads TGTGCCAGCAGTCAGGACATGGCCAAGCAAAACGAGCAGTACTTC. Its protein is CASSQDMAKQNEQYF.

The chain joins TRBV2 to TRBJ1-2, with D tentatively TRBD1 (5 bases). This CDR3 has 11 amino acids. CDR1 is SNHLY and CDR2 is FYNNEI in the germline V gene. V lost 8 bases and J 3 bases, leaving 7 bases between the germline ends. The chain's CDR3 is CASWGDYGYTF. The CDR3, as DNA: TGTGCCAGCTGGGGGGACTATGGCTACACCTTC.

This rearrangement joins TRBV18 to TRBJ1-2, with 7 bases aligning to TRBD1. CDR1 and CDR2 from the germline V gene are KGHSH and LQKENI. The CDR3 spans 14 residues. The V segment lost 2 bases and the J segment 7 bases; nucleotides outside the gene matches: 7. The CDR3 bases are TGTGCCAGCTCACCATACCAACAGGGGAGTGGCTACACCTTC. Amino acids: CASSPYQQGSGYTF.

DNA of the CDR3: TGTGCCAGCAGAGGGGCCGGTGAGCAGTTCTTC. This gives the protein CASRGAGEQFF. This chain joins TRBV11-2 and TRBJ2-1, with a tentative D call TRBD1 (5 bases). The CDR3 has 11 amino acids. Deletions cut 6 bases from V and 9 bases from J, with 9 bases between. Germline CDR1 and CDR2: SGHAT and FQNNGV. Complete variable domain (other parts from reference TRBV11-2 and TRBJ2-1): EAGVAQSPRYKIIEKRQSVAFWCNPISGHATLYWYQQILGQGPKLLIQFQNNGVVDDSQLPKDRFSAERLKGVDSTLKIQPAKLEDSAVYLCASRGAGEQFFGPGTRLTVL.

V is TRBV6-5 and J is TRBJ2-1; 7 bases match TRBD2. CDR3 size: 15 residues. V lost 0 bases and J lost 5; bases outside the gene matches: 4. Germline V CDR1 and CDR2: MNHEY, SVGAGI. The CDR3 region has the DNA TGTGCCAGCAGTTACTCGAAGCGGGGACACAATGAGCAGTTCTTC. It yields the protein CASSYSKRGHNEQFF.

The chain couples TRBV30 to TRBJ1-1; D remains ambiguous. Germline assignment: CDR1 GTSNPN and CDR2 SVGIG (reference sequence). This CDR3 is built from 14 residues. The germline V and J ends were trimmed by 1 base and 1 base, with 10 bases remaining between them. The CDR3 here is CAWSGGQANTEAFF. CDR3 bases: TGTGCCTGGAGTGGCGGGCAGGCGAACACTGAAGCTTTCTTT.

This clone came up once. The J gene is TRBJ2-3, the V gene TRBV6-5; 9 bases align to TRBD2. The CDR3 is 15 amino acids. Germline lookup yields CDR1 MNHEY and CDR2 SVGAGI. V trimming: 6 bases; J trimming: 5 bases; junction bases outside the gene matches: 9. The CDR3 loop is CASRQSGAGGDTQYF. CDR3 coding DNA: TGTGCCAGCAGGCAAAGCGGAGCGGGGGGAGATACGCAGTATTTT.

The V call is TRBV7-2, the J call TRBJ1-6, with a weak D call TRBD1 (5 bases). This CDR3 has 15 residues. The germline V and J ends were trimmed by 1 base and 3 bases, with 7 bases remaining between them. Germline values: CDR1 SGHTA, CDR2 FQGNSA. Here the CDR3 reads CASSLDRSYNSPLHF. In DNA form, the CDR3 reads TGTGCCAGCAGCTTAGACAGGAGCTATAATTCACCCCTCCACTTT. The whole variable domain, remainder taken from reference TRBV7-2 and TRBJ1-6, is GAGVSQSPSNKVTEKGKDVELRCDPISGHTALYWYRQSLGQGLEFLIYFQGNSAPDKSGLPSDRFSAERTGGSVSTLTIQRTQQEDSAVYLCASSLDRSYNSPLHFGNGTRLTVT.

The V gene is TRBV30, the J gene TRBJ2-5; D gene ambiguous. Germline loops: CDR1 GTSNPN, CDR2 SVGIG (reference sequence). This CDR3 has 14 residues. V was trimmed by 2 bases and J by 1 base, leaving 11 bases between them. The CDR3 bases are TGTGCCTGGAGTCGTAGTTCTTCCCAAGAGACCCAGTACTTC. It is translated as CAWSRSSSQETQYF.

The chain has TRBV5-1 and TRBJ2-5, with 11 bases matching TRBD1. Germline lookup yields CDR1 SGHRS and CDR2 YFSETQ. V lost 4 bases and J lost 4; bases outside the gene matches: 9. The CDR3 is 16 amino acids. In DNA, the CDR3 is TGCGCCAGCAGCACGACCGGGACAGGGGGGGTAGAGACCCAGTACTTC. It specifies CASSTTGTGGVETQYF. The complete variable domain, with remaining parts taken from reference TRBV5-1 and TRBJ2-5, reads KAGVTQTPRYLIKTRGQQVTLSCSPISGHRSVSWYQQTPGQGLQFLFEYFSETQRNKGNFPGRFSGRQFSNSRSEMNVSTLELGDSALYLCASSTTGTGGVETQYFGPGTRLLVL.

The J gene is TRBJ1-3, the V gene TRBV9, with D possibly matching TRBD1 (6 bases). The CDR3 consists of 16 residues. The germline V gene has CDR1 SGDLS and CDR2 YYNGEE. V shed 2 bases and J shed 1 base, with 13 bases lying between them. The DNA for the CDR3 is TGTGCCAGCAGCGTGGGGCTGGGGGCTTCTGGAAACACCATATATTTT. Its protein is CASSVGLGASGNTIYF.

Only one count was recorded for this clone. This chain uses TRBV11-2 with TRBJ1-3; D call uncertain. The CDR3 sequence is 18 residues long. Germline CDR1 and CDR2: SGHAT and FQNNGV. Trimming took off 5 bases at V and 0 bases at J, with 20 bases between the two ends. The CDR3 sequence: CASSPRPRGPTSGNTIYF. CDR3 sequence (DNA): TGTGCCAGCAGCCCAAGACCCCGGGGTCCTACCTCTGGAAACACCATATATTTT.

This chain joins TRBV9 and TRBJ2-7; D is perhaps TRBD2 (5 bases). The V end lost 0 bases, the J end lost 5 bases, and 15 bases lay between the germline ends. CDR1 and CDR2 (germline): SGDLS, YYNGEE. This CDR3 contains 15 residues. CDR3 sequence: CASSVGVRAGDEQYF. The CDR3 DNA sequence: TGTGCCAGCAGCGTAGGGGTCCGTGCCGGGGACGAGCAGTACTTC.

With regard to this clone: The junction departs from the called germline gene at one end, perhaps through a read error. The chain has TRBV27 and TRBJ2-6; D call uncertain. Germline V lookup: CDR1 MNHEY, CDR2 SMNVEV (reference sequence). CDR3 length equals 16 residues. CDR3 sequence: CASSLSSVSGANVLTF. CDR3 sequence (DNA): TGTGCCAGCAGTCTATCCAGCGTCTCTGGGGCCAACGTCCTGACTTTC.

The V gene is TRBV4-2, the J gene TRBJ1-6; D is unclear. There are 16 residues in the CDR3. The V and J ends lost 0 bases and 10 bases respectively, with 16 bases between them. Per germline, CDR1 LGHNA and CDR2 YNFKEQ. In nucleotides, the CDR3 is TGTGCCAGCAGCCAAGATAGGGCAGTCGGACGCTCACCCCTCCACTTT. Its translation is CASSQDRAVGRSPLHF.

The chain is built from TRBV13 and TRBJ1-3, with no clear D. The CDR3 runs 15 residues. Per germline, CDR1 PRHDT and CDR2 FYEKMQ (reference sequence). Trimming took 0 bases from V and 5 from J, leaving 11 bases between them. The DNA of the CDR3 is TGTGCCAGCAGCTTAGGGCCCGTCCATCGAAACACCATATATTTT. This codes for CASSLGPVHRNTIYF.

The chain employs TRBV5-1 and TRBJ2-7; unclear D gene. Trimming removed 6 bases at V and 2 bases at J, with 9 bases between. Germline lookup yields CDR1 SGHRS and CDR2 YFSETQ. The CDR3 runs to 12 residues. This chain's CDR3 is CASKGPTYEQYF. The CDR3 nucleotides read TGCGCCAGCAAAGGGCCTACCTACGAGCAGTACTTC.

About this clone: A read error may explain this, as a much larger clone is one base away. The chain combines TRBV5-6 with TRBJ1-5; 9 bases map to TRBD1. CDR1 is SGHDT and CDR2 is YYEEEE in the germline V gene. The CDR3 covers 15 residues. The CDR3 reads CASRWGQGDNQSQHF. DNA of the CDR3: TGTGCCAGCAGGTGGGGACAGGGAGACAATCAGTCCCAGCATTTT.

V is TRBV6-6 and J is TRBJ2-5; the match to TRBD2 covers 11 bases. Unmatched junction bases numbered 9, after V lost 6 bases and J lost 3 bases. CDR3 length equals 16 residues. Germline values: CDR1 MNHNY, CDR2 SVGAGI (reference sequence). The CDR3 DNA follows: TGTGCCAGCAGGGGACCTGAGACTAGCGGGAAAGAGACCCAGTACTTC. Translating it yields CASRGPETSGKETQYF.

CDR3 in DNA: TGCGCCAGCAGTGGGACAGTCTCGGGTAATTCACCCCTCCACTTT. It encodes CASSGTVSGNSPLHF. The rearrangement joins TRBV10-2 to TRBJ1-6, with D perhaps TRBD1 (6 bases). Germline loops: CDR1 WSHSY, CDR2 SAAADI. The length of the CDR3 is 15 residues. The V end was cut by 4 bases, the J end by 6 bases, with 13 bases between.

As for this clone: This sample includes further DNA sequences coding for the same CDR3. The chain couples TRBV6-6 to TRBJ2-2; maybe TRBD2 (6 bases). This CDR3 spans 15 amino acids. Between the trimmed V and J ends, which lost 2 bases and 2 bases, there was a span of 9 bases. The germline CDR1 and CDR2 sequences are MNHNY and SVGAGI (reference sequence). In DNA, the CDR3 is TGTGCCAGCAGTTACCAGGGACTTAACACCGGGGAGCTGTTTTTT. It translates to CASSYQGLNTGELFF.

The gene calls are TRBV28 and TRBJ1-4, with TRBD1 identical over 9 bases. Trimming took 5 bases from V and 7 from J; bases not matched to a gene: 11. This CDR3 region has 16 residues. The germline gives CDR1 MDHEN, CDR2 SYDVKM. Here the CDR3 reads CASSPGDRAITEKLFF. The CDR3 DNA reads TGTGCCAGCAGTCCCGGGGACAGGGCCATCACTGAAAAACTGTTTTTT.

CDR3 DNA sequence: TGTGCCAGCAGCTTAGGCGGGAGATCGGTAGATACGCAGTATTTT. Its translation is CASSLGGRSVDTQYF. V and J are TRBV7-2 and TRBJ2-3; 7 bases match TRBD2. V lost 1 base to trimming and J lost 5 bases; unmatched junction nucleotides: 6. The CDR3 loop spans 15 amino acids. Germline values: CDR1 SGHTA, CDR2 FQGNSA.

This chain connects TRBV4-1 to TRBJ1-6; 11 bases align to TRBD1. Trimming cost V 2 bases and J 2 bases; bases outside gene matches: 11. The germline gives CDR1 MGHRA, CDR2 YSYEKL. The CDR3 contains 20 residues. This CDR3 reads CASSQNPPGQGVAYNSPLHF. The CDR3 DNA reads as TGCGCCAGCAGCCAAAACCCCCCGGGACAGGGGGTCGCCTATAATTCACCCCTCCACTTT.

CDR3 coding DNA: TGTGCCAGTAGTATAGCAACAGGGAGAAATGAAAAACTGTTTTTT. It yields the protein CASSIATGRNEKLFF. The rearrangement uses TRBV19 and TRBJ1-4; weak D call: TRBD1 (6 bases). CDR3 length: 15 amino acids. V was cut by 1 base and J by 5 bases, with 11 bases left in between. Looked up from germline, CDR1 is LNHDA and CDR2 is SQIVND (reference sequence).

This clone occurred once. V gene TRBV5-5 combines with J gene TRBJ2-7; no clear D gene. With 1 base removed from V and 0 bases from J, the gap between germline ends came to 11 bases. There are 15 residues in the CDR3. The V gene's germline CDR1 is SGHKS and CDR2 YYEKEE (reference sequence). CDR3 nucleotides: TGTGCCAGCAGCTTGCGAGACGCTTACTCCTACGAGCAGTACTTC. Its translation is CASSLRDAYSYEQYF.

This clone was found once. The V gene is TRBV5-4, the J gene TRBJ2-1; 8 nucleotides agree with TRBD1. From germline, CDR1 is SGHNT and CDR2 YYREEE (reference sequence). This CDR3 is 16 amino acids long. V trimming: 5 bases; J trimming: 7 bases; junction bases outside the gene matches: 14. In DNA, the CDR3 is TGTGCCAGCAGTGACAGGGGAGGAGTCATCCTTAATGAGCAGTTCTTC. It specifies CASSDRGGVILNEQFF.